This paragraph reports one T cell receptor (beta chain). This clonotype has ten or more counts. Its antigen target is currently unknown. Base-call qualities are not available, and no considerably larger clone is one nucleotide away. The source of the sample is a study of T cells in Graves' hyperthyroidism and ophthalmopathy (dated by TCRdb to about 2019). Turning to the overall study: Peripheral blood samples were taken at the time of initial diagnosis, prior to any treatment. According to the paper, TCR Vbeta CDR3 sequencing was carried out on about 140 peripheral blood samples, which came from some 41 ophthalmopathy, under 85 hyperthyroidism and roughly 17 progressor patients. Prospective prediction of ophthalmopathy was tested in an independent validation cohort of 18 hyperthyroidism patients and around 16 patients who later progressed to ophthalmopathy. TCR V-J signatures able to tell the groups apart were searched for in a discovery cohort of 90 to 100 patients, of whom 43 had Graves' ophthalmopathy and about 55 had stable Graves' hyperthyroidism. The 75 to 100 discovery patients were divided at random into training and test sets in a 7:3 ratio. After sampling, hyperthyroidism patients received methimazole starting at 30 mg daily, and ophthalmopathy patients received high-dose intravenous methylprednisolone. In addition, the study compared T-cell repertoires in thyroid tissue and in blood from five to seven Graves' hyperthyroidism patients. The paper's findings and limits, for the study overall: No statistical method was used to fix the sample size in advance, and group allocation was not hidden from the investigators. In validation, the model predicted progression to ophthalmopathy with around 71% sensitivity and roughly 75% specificity, a median of roughly seven months before onset. Most expanded thyroid clonotypes (frequency above 0.001) were also detected in blood, suggesting blood repertoires may reflect thyroid immune responses. A 13 V-J signature model separated ophthalmopathy from stable hyperthyroidism, with roughly 88% sensitivity and roughly 81% specificity in cross-validation and 80%/75% in testing.

Per the germline V gene, SGHAT is the CDR1 and FQNNGV is the CDR2. From V the trimming removes 0 bases and from J it removes 1 base, while the gene matches leave 6 bases of the junction unaccounted for. The CDR3, from cysteine to phenylalanine, totals 16 residues. The retained sequence is limited to the CDR3, 48 bases, with the frame set at the first base. Stable Graves' hyperthyroidism was defined as no progression to ophthalmopathy during 18 months of follow-up. Hyperthyroidism patients were aged 18 to 65 years and newly diagnosed, with disease duration of less than 2 months. The study excluded patients with uncontrolled infections, other autoimmune diseases, pregnancy or lactation. Clinical symptoms, serum thyroxine and TRAb, thyroid ultrasound, and orbital computed tomography formed the basis for the diagnoses. PBMCs were separated from roughly 9.6 ml of fresh peripheral blood using Ficoll-Paque density gradient centrifugation. Total RNA was extracted using Trizol reagent, and RNA quality was assessed on an Agilent 2100 Bioanalyzer.

The TCR beta CDR3 regions were amplified from the RNA transcripts. For the first round of RT-PCR on the TCR CDR3, the HTBI primer set was used together with the Qiagen OneStep RT-PCR kit. A second multiplex PCR round built the libraries, followed by size selection and purification. Sequencing of the libraries was done on an Illumina HiSeq2000 using paired-end 100 bp reads. The original pipeline was this. Raw data were processed with SOAPnuke, discarding reads with adapters, uncalled bases, mean Phred below 15, or no exact constant-primer or identifier match. High-quality paired reads were merged using COPE v1.2.5, and each unique nucleotide sequence was defined as a clonotype. MiTCR v1.1 was used to align clonotypes to the IMGT TRBV, TRBD and TRBJ reference segments. Analysis was restricted to V-J combinations with a frequency above 0.0001, which covered about 99% of repertoires. A TCS score was defined as the ratio of F50 (clonal expansion) to E x V (chaos), with BLOSUM62-based TCRdist applied between CDR3 peptides within each V-J. Welch's t-statistics and random forest reduced several hundred V-J features to 13, which were used in a naive Bayes classifier (R e1071). TCRdb redid the processing of the public reads, applying fastp at Q25 and MiXCR, and retained in-frame beta chains. Each entry merges the rows of one CDR3 protein and shows their most common DNA and genes. The V and J calls reflect TCRdb's pipeline rather than the authors' work. For this sample there are around 290,000 distinct CDR3 sequences; roughly an eighth appear just once. The top ten clones comprise 7% to 9% of the sample.

Sequenced material: blood. The sequence was collected from a middle-aged woman with Graves' hyperthyroidism. Recombination linked TRBV11-2 to TRBJ2-7, and 7 junction bases match TRBD1. The sequence in DNA is TGTGCCAGCAGCTTAGATAGGCGGACAGGTTCCTACGAGCAGTACTTC. Translated, it reads CASSLDRRTGSYEQYF.